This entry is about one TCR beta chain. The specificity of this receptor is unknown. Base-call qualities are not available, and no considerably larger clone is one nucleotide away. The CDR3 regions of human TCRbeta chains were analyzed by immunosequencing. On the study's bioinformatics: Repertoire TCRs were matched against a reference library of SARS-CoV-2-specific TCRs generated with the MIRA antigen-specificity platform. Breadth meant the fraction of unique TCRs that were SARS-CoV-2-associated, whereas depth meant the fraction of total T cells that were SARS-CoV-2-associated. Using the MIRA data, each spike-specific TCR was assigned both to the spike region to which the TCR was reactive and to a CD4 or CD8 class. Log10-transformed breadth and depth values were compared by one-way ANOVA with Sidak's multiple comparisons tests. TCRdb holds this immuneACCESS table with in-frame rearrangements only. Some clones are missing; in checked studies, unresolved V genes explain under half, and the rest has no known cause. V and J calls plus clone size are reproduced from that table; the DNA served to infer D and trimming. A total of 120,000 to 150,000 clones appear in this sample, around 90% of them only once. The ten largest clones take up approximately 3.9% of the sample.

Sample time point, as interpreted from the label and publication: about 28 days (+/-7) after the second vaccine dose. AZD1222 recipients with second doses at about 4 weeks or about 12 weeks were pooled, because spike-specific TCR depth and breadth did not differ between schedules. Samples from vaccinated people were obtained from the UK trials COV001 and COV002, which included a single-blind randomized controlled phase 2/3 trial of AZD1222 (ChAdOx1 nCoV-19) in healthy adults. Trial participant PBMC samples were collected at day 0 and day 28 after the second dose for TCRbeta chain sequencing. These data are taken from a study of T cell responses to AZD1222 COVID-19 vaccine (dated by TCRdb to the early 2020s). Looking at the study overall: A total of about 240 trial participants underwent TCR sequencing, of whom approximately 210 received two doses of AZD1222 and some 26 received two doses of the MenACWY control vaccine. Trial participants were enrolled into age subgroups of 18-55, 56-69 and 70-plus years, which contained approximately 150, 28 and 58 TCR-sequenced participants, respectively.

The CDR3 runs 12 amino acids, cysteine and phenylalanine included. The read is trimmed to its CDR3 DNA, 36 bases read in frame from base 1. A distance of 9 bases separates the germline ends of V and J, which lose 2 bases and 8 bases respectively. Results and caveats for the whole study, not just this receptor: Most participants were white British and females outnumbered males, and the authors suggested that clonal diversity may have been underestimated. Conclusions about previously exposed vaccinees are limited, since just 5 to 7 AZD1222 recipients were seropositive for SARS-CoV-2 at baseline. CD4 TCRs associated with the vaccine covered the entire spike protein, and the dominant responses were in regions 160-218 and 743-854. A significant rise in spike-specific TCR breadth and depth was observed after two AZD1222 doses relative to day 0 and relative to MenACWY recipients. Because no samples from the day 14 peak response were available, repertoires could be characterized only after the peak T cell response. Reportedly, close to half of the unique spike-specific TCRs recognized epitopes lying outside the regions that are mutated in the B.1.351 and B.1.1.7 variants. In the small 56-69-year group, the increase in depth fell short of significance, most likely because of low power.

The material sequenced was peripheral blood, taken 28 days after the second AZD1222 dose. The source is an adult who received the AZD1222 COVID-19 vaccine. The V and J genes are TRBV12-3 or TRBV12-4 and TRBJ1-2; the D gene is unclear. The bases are TGTGCCAGCAGTTTATTTCGGTTGGGCTACACCTTC. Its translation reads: CASSLFRLGYTF.